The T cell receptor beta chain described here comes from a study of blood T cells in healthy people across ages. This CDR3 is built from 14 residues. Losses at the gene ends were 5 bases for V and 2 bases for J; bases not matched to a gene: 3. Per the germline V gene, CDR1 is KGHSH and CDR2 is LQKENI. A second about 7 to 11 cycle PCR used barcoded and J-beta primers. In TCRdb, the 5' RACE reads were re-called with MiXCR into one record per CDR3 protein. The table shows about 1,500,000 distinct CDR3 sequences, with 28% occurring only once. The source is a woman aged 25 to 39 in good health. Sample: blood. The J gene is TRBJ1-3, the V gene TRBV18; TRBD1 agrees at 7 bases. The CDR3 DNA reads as TGTGCCAGCTCAGAAACAGGGGCTGGAAACACCATATATTTT. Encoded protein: CASSETGAGNTIYF.